Listed below are T cell receptor beta chains from one sample, sequenced in a study of blood T cell repertoires in COVID-19. Sequencing used immunoSEQ multiplex PCR; TCRdb keeps in-frame clones, though not all of them. Of around 32,000 clones listed, around 85% are singletons. What was sequenced was peripheral blood. The receptor source for this set is an elderly woman with active or convalescent COVID-19. Both conserved end residues are part of each CDR3. D genes are given only for firm matches. Expanded clones get a size class; other rows say once, few or many, or leave the size out.

CDR3 DNA,CDR3 protein,D gene,J gene,V gene,clone size
TGTGCCACCAAGCCCTGGGCCGGGACAGGACCGAACACTGAAGCTTTCTTT,CATKPWAGTGPNTEAFF,TRBD1,TRBJ1-1,TRBV19,.
TGTGCCAGCAGCTGGGCACAAAAACTCGCCTACGAGCAGTACTTC,CASSWAQKLAYEQYF,.,TRBJ2-7,TRBV3-1/TRBV3-2,.
TGTGCCAGTAGTATAGCCGGGATAAGGGGGCAGCCCCAGCATTTT,CASSIAGIRGQPQHF,.,TRBJ1-5,TRBV19,.
TGCAGTGCTAGTTCTACGCGGGGGGCCTCCTACGAGCAGTACTTC,CSASSTRGASYEQYF,TRBD2,TRBJ2-7,TRBV20-1,.
TGTGCCAGCAGCCTACGAACTGACAACTACGAGCAGTACTTC,CASSLRTDNYEQYF,.,TRBJ2-7,TRBV5-4,.
TGTGCCAGCAGCTTCTTGGGGGCCGTCACTGAAGCTTTCTTT,CASSFLGAVTEAFF,.,TRBJ1-1,TRBV7-9,.
TGTGCCAGCAGTTACTCGGGGGGTTATAGTGGCTACACCTTC,CASSYSGGYSGYTF,.,TRBJ1-2,TRBV6-5,.
TGTGCCAGCTACTCGGGGGACAGGGCCGACGAGCAGTACTTC,CASYSGDRADEQYF,TRBD1,TRBJ2-7,TRBV7-9,.
TGTGCCAGCAGCAGAACAGGGGGCCCTGAAGCTTTCTTT,CASSRTGGPEAFF,TRBD1,TRBJ1-1,TRBV5-6,once
TGTGCCAGCAGCCCCCCATCCCTAAGGGGTGAAACCGGGGAGCTGTTTTTT,CASSPPSLRGETGELFF,.,TRBJ2-2,TRBV7-9,.
TGTGCCAGCAGCCGAACGACTAGCGGGAGTCCCTACCTCTACAATGAGCAGTTCTTC,CASSRTTSGSPYLYNEQFF,TRBD2,TRBJ2-1,TRBV6-2/TRBV6-3,.
TGTGCCAGTAGTATAGCCGGCGGACAGTTTCATTCAAATGGCTACACCTTC,CASSIAGGQFHSNGYTF,.,TRBJ1-2,TRBV19,.
TGTGCCAGCAATGGGCCCCCTAGCGGGAGGGCCGTAATATGTGGCTTC,CASNGPPSGRAVICGF,TRBD2,TRBJ2-7,TRBV27,.
TGTGCCAGCAGCTTGGACGCGAGAAGCGACGAGCAGTACTTC,CASSLDARSDEQYF,.,TRBJ2-7,TRBV5-4,.
TGTGCCAGCAGCCATACGGGGACAGTCGTTGATCAGCCCCAGCATTTT,CASSHTGTVVDQPQHF,TRBD1,TRBJ1-5,TRBV3-1/TRBV3-2,few
TGCGCCAGCAGCTTGAGGGGTAAAAACACTGAAGCTTTCTTT,CASSLRGKNTEAFF,.,TRBJ1-1,TRBV5-1,.
TGCGCCAGCAGCTTGGTCAAAACCACGGGGACACCCACTTGGGTGACCCAGTACTTC,CASSLVKTTGTPTWVTQYF,.,TRBJ2-5,TRBV5-1,.
TGTGCCAGCAGTTTAGGCAGGCCTTTTATGGCTGAAGCTTTCTTT,CASSLGRPFMAEAFF,.,TRBJ1-1,TRBV28,once
TGTGCCAGCAGTCTCCGGTCCGGGGGGAACACTGAAGCTTTCTTT,CASSLRSGGNTEAFF,.,TRBJ1-1,TRBV2,.
TGCAGCGTTGAAGATCCCCTGGGCGGAAACACCATATATTTT,CSVEDPLGGNTIYF,.,TRBJ1-3,TRBV29-1,.
TGTGCCAGCAGCCTAGTAAGGGGCGGCTACACCTTC,CASSLVRGGYTF,.,TRBJ1-2,TRBV11-3,.
TGTGCCAGCAGTGAAGGGTGGGCCGGAGAGACCCAGTACTTC,CASSEGWAGETQYF,.,TRBJ2-5,TRBV6-1,few
TGTGCCAGTAGTTATTATGGGACTAGCGGACCCTACGAGCAGTACTTC,CASSYYGTSGPYEQYF,TRBD2,TRBJ2-7,TRBV19,.
TGTGCCAGCGACTCGTTACAGGGAAGTTCACCCCTCCACTTT,CASDSLQGSSPLHF,.,TRBJ1-6,TRBV2,once
TGTGCCAGCAGCCGCAGACAGGGCGACGGCTATGGCTACACCTTC,CASSRRQGDGYGYTF,TRBD1,TRBJ1-2,TRBV16,.
TGTGCCAGCAGCCCTTCAGGGGGTGTAGAGACCCAGTACTTC,CASSPSGGVETQYF,TRBD1,TRBJ2-5,TRBV3-1/TRBV3-2,.
TGTGCCAGCAGCTTGACAGGGTCGAGGGAGACCCAGTACTTC,CASSLTGSRETQYF,.,TRBJ2-5,TRBV5-8,.
TGTGCCAGTAGTACCGGGGACTTCTACAATGAGCAGTTCTTC,CASSTGDFYNEQFF,.,TRBJ2-1,TRBV19,.
TGTGCCAGCAGTAACGGACAAGTCAATTCACCCCTCCACTTT,CASSNGQVNSPLHF,.,TRBJ1-6,TRBV6-6,.
TGTGCCAGCAGCTTAGTAGGGGGGACAGGTTCACCCGGGGCCAACGTCCTGACTTTC,CASSLVGGTGSPGANVLTF,TRBD1,TRBJ2-6,TRBV11-3,once
TGTGCCAGCAGGGGAGGACCAGGTGGCAGTTCACCCCTCCACTTT,CASRGGPGGSSPLHF,.,TRBJ1-6,TRBV2,.
TGTGCCAGCATCCCCTGGGGGACACGGCATGAAAAACTGTTTTTT,CASIPWGTRHEKLFF,.,TRBJ1-4,TRBV28,.
TGTGCCAGCAGCCGAGGACAGGGCTATAATTCACCCCTCCACTTT,CASSRGQGYNSPLHF,TRBD1,TRBJ1-6,TRBV6-6,.
TGTGCCAGCAGCTTTAGTGGGGGCGCCGTGGTGCCCCAGCATTTT,CASSFSGGAVVPQHF,.,TRBJ1-5,TRBV7-8,.
TGTGCCAGCAGCCCGATACTAGCGGGAGCAGATACGCAGTATTTT,CASSPILAGADTQYF,TRBD2,TRBJ2-3,TRBV7-6,.
TGTGCCAGCAGTTTACGGGTTTCACCCCTCCACTTT,CASSLRVSPLHF,.,TRBJ1-6,TRBV28,.
TGCGCCAGCGCCTCGGGCCCCTCCCGGGGTTACAATGAGCAGTTCTTC,CASASGPSRGYNEQFF,.,TRBJ2-1,TRBV5-1,.
TGTGCCAGCACCGTAGGGGGAGCTAGCACAGATACGCAGTATTTT,CASTVGGASTDTQYF,.,TRBJ2-3,TRBV27,.
TGTGCCACCCTCACATCCGGAAACACCATATATTTT,CATLTSGNTIYF,.,TRBJ1-3,TRBV18,.
TGTGCCAGCGGGAGGGGGAGCGGGGGTGAGCAGTTCTTC,CASGRGSGGEQFF,TRBD2,TRBJ2-1,TRBV2,once
TGTGCCAGTACCCCGATGGCCTCCTCGAGGACCGGGGAGCTGTTTTTT,CASTPMASSRTGELFF,.,TRBJ2-2,TRBV19,.
TGTGCCAGCAGTCCGACAGGGTTCGGCTACACCTTC,CASSPTGFGYTF,TRBD1,TRBJ1-2,TRBV27,.
TGCGCCAGCACCTCCCACAGGGGGCGCCAAGAGACCCAGTACTTC,CASTSHRGRQETQYF,TRBD1,TRBJ2-5,TRBV5-1,once
TGTGCCAGCAGCTTACCCGGACAGGGGGCCCAAACTAGCACAGATACGCAGTATTTT,CASSLPGQGAQTSTDTQYF,TRBD1,TRBJ2-3,TRBV7-8,.
TGTGCCACCAGCACCCGGACAGGCTACGAGCAGTACTTC,CATSTRTGYEQYF,TRBD1,TRBJ2-7,TRBV15,.
TGTGCCAGCAGTTACTCAACCGCAGTCTATGGCTACACCTTC,CASSYSTAVYGYTF,.,TRBJ1-2,TRBV6-2/TRBV6-3,.
TGCGCCAGCGGACGGGAGAGCTATAATTCACCCCTCCACTTT,CASGRESYNSPLHF,.,TRBJ1-6,TRBV5-1,few